One sample yielded the 31 T cell receptor beta chains listed below, sequenced in a study of T cell responses to AZD1222 COVID-19 vaccine. Assay: immunoSEQ multiplex PCR; the TCRdb copy retains only in-frame clones and omits some. This table has around 250,000 clones, more than 85% appearing once. The source material was peripheral blood, sampled on day 0 of AZD1222 vaccination. The receptors were gathered from an adult in good health.

The V call is TRBV28, the J call TRBJ2-7, with 13 nucleotides matching TRBD2. The CDR3 extends over 16 amino acids. V trimming: 8 bases; J trimming: 2 bases; junction bases outside the gene matches: 9. From germline, CDR1 is MDHEN and CDR2 SYDVKM. CDR3 residues: CASGGGTSGAAYEQYF. The CDR3 coding sequence is TGTGCCAGCGGCGGGGGGACTAGCGGGGCCGCCTACGAGCAGTACTTC. Complete variable domain (other parts from reference TRBV28 and TRBJ2-7): DVKVTQSSRYLVKRTGEKVFLECVQDMDHENMFWYRQDPGLGLRLIYFSYDVKMKEKGDIPEGYSVSREKKERFSLILESASTNQTSMYLCASGGGTSGAAYEQYFGPGTRLTVT.

The chain uses TRBV23-1 and TRBJ2-7; D is uncertain. TRBV23-1 qualifies as an ORF whose function is uncertain. This CDR3 comprises 16 residues. V lost 0 bases and J 0 bases, leaving 12 bases between the germline ends. CDR3 sequence reads: CASSQSETPSSYEQYF. The CDR3 bases are TGCGCCAGCAGTCAATCGGAGACTCCAAGCTCCTACGAGCAGTACTTC.

This clone was observed a handful of times. The J gene is TRBJ1-1, the V gene TRBV4-1; D is uncertain. CDR3 length equals 16 residues. Per the germline V gene, CDR1 is MGHRA and CDR2 is YSYEKL. V lost 3 bases and J 2 bases, leaving 16 bases between the germline ends. The CDR3 loop is CASSHDLFKGNTEAFF. In DNA form, the CDR3 reads TGCGCCAGCAGCCATGATCTATTTAAAGGAAACACTGAAGCTTTCTTT.

The chain uses TRBV5-1 and TRBJ2-1; D remains unclear. V was pared by 2 bases and J by 6 bases, with 6 bases between. The CDR3 spans 12 residues. Germline CDR1 and CDR2: SGHRS and YFSETQ. CDR3 sequence reads: CASSLTFNEQFF. The CDR3 DNA is TGCGCCAGCAGCTTAACATTCAATGAGCAGTTCTTC.

This clone was recorded at least ten times. The chain employs TRBV2 and TRBJ2-5; D is uncertain. The CDR3 is 16 residues long. Per germline, CDR1 SNHLY and CDR2 FYNNEI. V lost 5 bases to trimming and J lost 1 base, with 17 bases between them. The CDR3 coding sequence is TGTGCCAGCAGTACCGGAGCCCTACCCCTCCAAGAGACCCAGTACTTC. It specifies CASSTGALPLQETQYF.

The chain combines TRBV27 with TRBJ1-2, with TRBD1 identical over 7 bases. Unmatched junction bases numbered 14, after V lost 8 bases and J lost 2 bases. The CDR3 sequence is 16 residues long. Germline V gene lookup returns CDR1 MNHEY and CDR2 SMNVEV (reference sequence). For the CDR3, the DNA is TGTGCCAGCGAATCTCTGAAGGGGGCAGGGAACTATGGCTACACCTTC. Translated, it gives CASESLKGAGNYGYTF.

The rearrangement links TRBV7-2 to TRBJ1-6, with 7 nucleotides matching TRBD1. CDR1 and CDR2 from the germline V gene are SGHTA and FQGNSA. Trimming at V came to 4 bases and at J to 1 base, leaving 4 bases not matched to a gene. This CDR3 comprises 16 residues. The CDR3 DNA reads TGTGCCAGCAGCTCCAACAGGGGTTCCTATAATTCACCCCTCCACTTT. It yields the protein CASSSNRGSYNSPLHF.

The genes are TRBV18 and TRBJ1-4; the D gene is possibly TRBD1 (6 bases). The ends were cut back, 3 bases at V and 3 bases at J, with 8 bases in the middle. There are 14 residues in the CDR3. The germline gives CDR1 KGHSH, CDR2 LQKENI. CDR3 amino acids: CASSPRQANEKLFF. DNA of the CDR3: TGTGCCAGCTCACCGAGACAGGCTAATGAAAAACTGTTTTTT.

This sequence joins TRBV7-8 and TRBJ1-6; 9 positions match TRBD1. The V gene's germline CDR1 is SGHVS and CDR2 FQNEAQ. Trimming cost V 5 bases and J 6 bases; bases outside gene matches: 5. The CDR3 contains 15 residues. CDR3 sequence reads: CASSLMGQGNSPLHF. The CDR3 DNA reads TGTGCCAGCAGCCTAATGGGACAGGGTAATTCACCCCTCCACTTT.

The rearrangement uses TRBV7-6 and TRBJ2-7; possibly TRBD2 for D (6 bases). Trimming stripped 5 bases from V and 6 bases from J, with 11 bases between. This CDR3 is 12 amino acids long. The germline V gene encodes CDR1 SGHVS and CDR2 FNYEAQ. CDR3 nucleotides: TGTGCCAGCAGCGGTAGGGGAGGCGAGCAGTACTTC. Translated, it gives CASSGRGGEQYF.

The rearrangement links TRBV9 to TRBJ2-7; D is undetermined. The CDR3 runs to 13 residues. The germline V gene encodes CDR1 SGDLS and CDR2 YYNGEE. Trimming took 4 bases from V and 0 from J, leaving 8 bases between them. In nucleotides, the CDR3 is TGTGCCAGCAGCCCTGACACCTCCTACGAGCAGTACTTC. Amino acids: CASSPDTSYEQYF.

This clone was seen once. The J gene is TRBJ1-1, the V gene TRBV3-1 (or the pseudogene TRBV3-2); D perhaps matches TRBD1 (5 bases). Germline V gives CDR1 LGHDT, CDR2 YNNKEL (reference sequence). The CDR3 spans 12 residues. V dropped 1 base and J dropped 8 bases, with 8 bases sitting between them. The CDR3 nucleotides are TGTGCCAGCAGCCAAGTCGGGGCGGAAGCTTTCTTT. Protein sequence: CASSQVGAEAFF.

The chain couples TRBV7-9 to TRBJ1-3; possibly TRBD1 for D (5 bases). V shed 8 bases and J shed 2 bases, with 10 bases lying between them. The CDR3 has 13 residues. From germline, CDR1 is SEHNR and CDR2 FQNEAQ (reference sequence). CDR3 amino acids: CASVRGAGNTIYF. As DNA, the CDR3 is TGTGCCAGCGTCCGGGGGGCTGGAAACACCATATATTTT.

The sample holds one count of this clone. The chain carries TRBV30 and TRBJ1-2; D call uncertain. Germline assignment: CDR1 GTSNPN and CDR2 SVGIG (reference sequence). V lost 3 bases, J lost 6 bases, and 8 bases lay in between. The length of the CDR3 is 11 residues. Here the CDR3 reads CAWRMNHGYTF. The CDR3 DNA is TGTGCCTGGAGAATGAATCATGGCTACACCTTC.

This clone appeared once. The chain is built from TRBV7-3 and TRBJ1-1; possible D gene TRBD1, 5 bases. With 1 base removed from V and 3 bases from J, the gap between germline ends came to 12 bases. The CDR3 runs 15 residues. In germline, CDR1 is SGHTA, CDR2 FQGTGA. The CDR3 DNA sequence: TGTGCCAGCAGCTTAAACGGAGGGGTCGACACTGAAGCTTTCTTT. Translated: CASSLNGGVDTEAFF.

The V and J genes are TRBV4-1 and TRBJ2-7, with D maybe TRBD1 (6 bases). Germline V gene lookup returns CDR1 MGHRA and CDR2 YSYEKL. The V end was cut by 5 bases, the J end by 1 base, with 15 bases between. The CDR3 contains 15 residues. The CDR3 is CASSLSTQGSYEQYF. DNA for the CDR3: TGCGCCAGCAGCTTATCTACACAGGGTTCCTACGAGCAGTACTTC.

This sequence joins TRBV12-3 or TRBV12-4 and TRBJ1-2, with D unclear. Trimming cost V 7 bases and J 2 bases, with 11 bases left between them. The CDR3 has 13 residues. CDR3 sequence (DNA): TGTGCCAGCACCCCGACCGTAAACTATGGCTACACCTTC. Its protein is CASTPTVNYGYTF.

The chain employs TRBV4-1 and TRBJ1-6; possibly TRBD1 for D (6 bases). V lost 0 bases, J lost 2 bases, and 11 bases lay in between. The CDR3 runs to 17 residues. CDR1 is MGHRA and CDR2 is YSYEKL in the germline V gene. The CDR3 DNA reads as TGCGCCAGCAGCCAAGAAGGGGGTATCCCCTATAATTCACCCCTCCACTTT. It specifies CASSQEGGIPYNSPLHF.

This chain connects TRBV2 to TRBJ1-2; D is undetermined. The CDR3 sequence is 14 residues long. Between the trimmed V and J ends, which lost 4 bases and 2 bases, there was a span of 11 bases. CDR1 is SNHLY, CDR2 FYNNEI, per germline. The CDR3 sequence: CASSGGWRNYGYTF. CDR3 DNA sequence: TGTGCCAGCAGTGGCGGTTGGAGGAACTATGGCTACACCTTC.

This chain connects TRBV18 to TRBJ2-4; D unresolved. V was shortened by 2 bases and J by 0 bases, with 8 bases between the two germline ends. Germline V gene sequence: CDR1 KGHSH, CDR2 LQKENI. The CDR3 is 15 amino acids. This CDR3 is CASSPTALAKNIQYF. The CDR3 bases are TGTGCCAGCTCACCAACCGCGTTAGCCAAAAACATTCAGTACTTC. Drawing the rest from reference TRBV18 and TRBJ2-4, the complete variable domain is NAGVMQNPRHLVRRRGQEARLRCSPMKGHSHVYWYRQLPEEGLKFMVYLQKENIIDESGMPKERFSAEFPKEGPSILRIQQVVRGDSAAYFCASSPTALAKNIQYFGAGTRLSVL.

In nucleotides, the CDR3 is TGTGCCAGCAGTTTAGATATTCTCCTCTACGAGCAGTACTTC. It specifies CASSLDILLYEQYF. The chain recombines TRBV28 with TRBJ2-7; D is ambiguous. Germline V lookup: CDR1 MDHEN, CDR2 SYDVKM. Trimming pared 2 bases from V and 3 bases from J, leaving 11 bases between. The length of the CDR3 is 14 residues.

The rearrangement uses TRBV28 and TRBJ1-1; no clear D gene. Trimming left V 5 bases short and J 5 bases short, with 18 bases between. The CDR3 spans 15 residues. The V gene's germline CDR1 is MDHEN and CDR2 SYDVKM. The CDR3 nucleotides are TGTGCCAGCAGTCCTTCGACACTCACGACAACTGAAGCTTTCTTT. Encoded protein: CASSPSTLTTTEAFF.

The V call is TRBV14, the J call TRBJ1-1; no definite D call. From germline, CDR1 is SGHDN and CDR2 FVKESK. Between the trimmed V and J ends, which lost 0 bases and 2 bases, there was a span of 7 bases. The CDR3 spans 14 residues. The CDR3 protein is CASSQDWGNTEAFF. The CDR3 region has the DNA TGTGCCAGCAGCCAAGACTGGGGAAACACTGAAGCTTTCTTT.

The CDR3 sequence is CASSFRYLWKTEAFF. The CDR3 nucleotides are TGTGCCAGCAGTTTTCGTTACTTATGGAAGACTGAAGCTTTCTTT. The chain links TRBV28 to TRBJ1-1; D gene unclear. Deletions cut 3 bases from V and 5 bases from J, with 16 bases between. The CDR3 length is 15 residues. Germline CDR1 reads MDHEN; CDR2 reads SYDVKM.

The chain is built from TRBV7-9 and TRBJ1-1; a possible D gene is TRBD1 (5 bases). The ends were cut back, 6 bases at V and 6 bases at J, with 20 bases in the middle. Germline V CDR1 and CDR2: SEHNR, FQNEAQ (reference sequence). There are 15 residues in the CDR3. CDR3 sequence reads: CASSLVGRGNPEAFF. The DNA of the CDR3 is TGTGCCAGCAGTCTAGTGGGGAGGGGTAACCCTGAAGCTTTCTTT.

This clone came up once. This sequence joins TRBV6-5 and TRBJ2-1; possibly TRBD2 for D (6 bases). Trimming left V 6 bases short and J 10 bases short, with 10 bases between. The CDR3 length is 11 residues. Germline CDR1 is MNHEY and CDR2 is SVGAGI. CDR3 in amino acids: CASSRGEEQFF. In nucleotides, the CDR3 is TGTGCCAGCAGCCGCGGGGAGGAGCAGTTCTTC.

The chain combines TRBV19 with TRBJ1-1, with D perhaps matching TRBD1 (6 bases). V was pared by 2 bases and J by 6 bases, with 10 bases between. CDR1 is LNHDA and CDR2 is SQIVND in the germline V gene (reference sequence). The CDR3 is made up of 13 amino acids. CDR3 residues: CASSIQGSSEAFF. The CDR3 nucleotides are TGTGCCAGTAGTATACAGGGGAGCTCTGAAGCTTTCTTT.

This clone was picked up one time. The chain uses TRBV11-2 and TRBJ2-5; 11 bases are shared with TRBD1. V dropped 5 bases and J dropped 3; count of bases not matched to a gene: 5. Germline assignment: CDR1 SGHAT and CDR2 FQNNGV. The CDR3 length is 15 residues. DNA for the CDR3: TGTGCCAGCAGCCCTGGGACAGGGGGGGAAGAGACCCAGTACTTC. Amino acid sequence: CASSPGTGGEETQYF.

The V call is TRBV7-2, the J call TRBJ2-1; 9 nucleotides line up with TRBD1. Germline CDR1 reads SGHTA; CDR2 reads FQGNSA. This CDR3 comprises 17 residues. V shed 0 bases, J shed 6 bases, and the junction held 9 bases outside the gene matches. The CDR3 nucleotides read TGTGCCAGCAGCTTAGCGCTGATCCCGGGACAGGGCAATGAGCAGTTCTTC. Protein: CASSLALIPGQGNEQFF.

This chain connects TRBV28 to TRBJ2-7, with D tentatively TRBD2 (5 bases). Trimming shortened V by 1 base and J by 1 base, and 8 bases separated the two germline ends. This CDR3 contains 14 residues. Germline loops: CDR1 MDHEN, CDR2 SYDVKM. The CDR3 reads CASSLLPGSYEQYF. CDR3 DNA sequence: TGTGCCAGCAGTTTATTACCGGGATCCTACGAGCAGTACTTC.

This chain links TRBV20-1 with TRBJ2-3; D is perhaps TRBD1 (5 bases). This CDR3 is built from 14 residues. Germline lookup yields CDR1 DFQATT and CDR2 SNEGSKA (reference sequence). V was trimmed by 3 bases and J by 6 bases, leaving 16 bases between them. CDR3 DNA: TGCAGTGCTAGTATCGGCAGGGCAGGCGATACGCAGTATTTT. This sequence encodes CSASIGRAGDTQYF.